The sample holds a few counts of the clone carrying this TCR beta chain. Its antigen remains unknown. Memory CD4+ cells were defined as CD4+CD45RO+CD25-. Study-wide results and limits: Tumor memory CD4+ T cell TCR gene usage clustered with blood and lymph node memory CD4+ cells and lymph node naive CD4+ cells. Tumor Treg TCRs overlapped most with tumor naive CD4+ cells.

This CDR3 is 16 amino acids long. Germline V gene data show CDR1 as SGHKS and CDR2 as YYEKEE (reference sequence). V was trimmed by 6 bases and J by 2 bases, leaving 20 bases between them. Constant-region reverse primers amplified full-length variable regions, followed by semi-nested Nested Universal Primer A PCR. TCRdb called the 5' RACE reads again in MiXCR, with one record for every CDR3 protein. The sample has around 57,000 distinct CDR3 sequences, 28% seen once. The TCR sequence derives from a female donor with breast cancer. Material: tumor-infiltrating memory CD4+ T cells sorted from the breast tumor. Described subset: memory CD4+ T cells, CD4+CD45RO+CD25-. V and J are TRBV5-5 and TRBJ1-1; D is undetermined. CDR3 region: CASNSVGGVGNTEAFF. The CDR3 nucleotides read TGTGCCAGCAATTCGGTCGGAGGAGTGGGAAACACTGAAGCTTTCTTT.